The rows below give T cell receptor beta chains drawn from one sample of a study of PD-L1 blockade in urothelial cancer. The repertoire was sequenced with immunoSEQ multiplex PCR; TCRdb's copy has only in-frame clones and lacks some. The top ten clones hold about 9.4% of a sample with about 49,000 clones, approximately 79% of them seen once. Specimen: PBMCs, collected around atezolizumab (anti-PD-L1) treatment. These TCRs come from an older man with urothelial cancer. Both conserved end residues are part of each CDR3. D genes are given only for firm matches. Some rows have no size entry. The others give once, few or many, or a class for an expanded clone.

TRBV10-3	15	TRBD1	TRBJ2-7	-	CAIREDRDRPYEQYF	TGTGCCATCAGAGAGGACCGGGACAGGCCCTACGAGCAGTACTTC
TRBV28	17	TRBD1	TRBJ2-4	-	CASTGTGDPVAKNIQYF	TGTGCCAGCACCGGGACAGGGGACCCCGTAGCCAAAAACATTCAGTACTTC
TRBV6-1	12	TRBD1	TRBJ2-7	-	CATLDRFYEQYF	TGTGCCACTTTGGACAGGTTCTACGAGCAGTACTTC
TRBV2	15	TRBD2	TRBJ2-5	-	CASSESSGKRETQYF	TGTGCCAGCAGCGAATCTAGCGGGAAGAGAGAGACCCAGTACTTC
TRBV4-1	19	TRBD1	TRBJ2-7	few	CASSHVRRQGLSSSYEQYF	TGCGCCAGCAGCCACGTTAGGCGACAGGGCCTCTCAAGCTCCTACGAGCAGTACTTC
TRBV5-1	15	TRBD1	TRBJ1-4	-	CASSPGQMVSEKLFF	TGCGCCAGCAGCCCGGGACAGATGGTTAGTGAAAAACTGTTTTTT
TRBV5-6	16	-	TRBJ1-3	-	CASSLILGDSGNTIYF	TGTGCCAGCAGCTTGATTCTAGGGGATTCTGGAAACACCATATATTTT
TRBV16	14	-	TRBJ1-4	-	CASSPTGRGEKLFF	TGTGCCAGCAGCCCCACAGGGAGGGGTGAAAAACTGTTTTTT
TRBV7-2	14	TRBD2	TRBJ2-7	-	CASSLLAGSLEQYF	TGTGCCAGCAGCTTGCTAGCGGGGTCCCTCGAGCAGTACTTC
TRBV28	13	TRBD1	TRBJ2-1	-	CASSRDSYNEQFF	TGTGCCAGCAGTAGGGACAGCTACAATGAGCAGTTCTTC
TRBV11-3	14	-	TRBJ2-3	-	CASSLAPGADTQYF	TGTGCCAGCAGCTTAGCCCCAGGGGCAGATACGCAGTATTTT
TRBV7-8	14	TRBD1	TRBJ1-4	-	CASSTTGAGEKLFF	TGTGCCAGCAGCACGACAGGGGCAGGAGAAAAACTGTTTTTT
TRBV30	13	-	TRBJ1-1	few	CAWTGYMNTEAFF	TGTGCCTGGACAGGGTATATGAACACTGAAGCTTTCTTT
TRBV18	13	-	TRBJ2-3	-	CASSPRDTDTQYF	TGTGCCAGCTCACCCAGGGACACAGATACGCAGTATTTT
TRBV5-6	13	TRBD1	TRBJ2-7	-	CASSLDRGNEQYF	TGTGCCAGCAGCTTAGACAGGGGCAACGAGCAGTACTTC
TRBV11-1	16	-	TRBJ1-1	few	CASSFRPRQENTEAFF	TGTGCCAGCAGCTTCCGCCCCCGTCAGGAGAACACTGAAGCTTTCTTT
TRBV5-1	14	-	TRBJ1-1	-	CASSLGGMNTEAFF	TGCGCCAGCAGCTTGGGGGGCATGAACACTGAAGCTTTCTTT
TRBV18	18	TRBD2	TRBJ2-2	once	CASSPPYSSGVNTGELFF	TGTGCCAGCTCACCACCGTATAGTAGCGGGGTGAACACCGGGGAGCTGTTTTTT
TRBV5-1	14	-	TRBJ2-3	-	CASSLIESTDTQYF	TGCGCCAGCAGCTTGATTGAGAGCACAGATACGCAGTATTTT
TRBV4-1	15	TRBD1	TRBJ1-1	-	CASSQADRENTEAFF	TGCGCCAGCAGCCAAGCGGACAGGGAGAACACTGAAGCTTTCTTT
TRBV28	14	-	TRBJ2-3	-	CASKEGGARDTQYF	TGTGCCAGCAAAGAGGGGGGGGCGAGAGATACGCAGTATTTT
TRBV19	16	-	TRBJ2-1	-	CASRGLGGDSYNEQFF	TGTGCCAGTAGGGGGTTGGGAGGAGACTCCTACAATGAGCAGTTCTTC
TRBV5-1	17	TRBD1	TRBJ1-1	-	CASSLSTGGVGDTEAFF	TGCGCCAGCAGCTTGAGTACAGGGGGCGTAGGGGACACTGAAGCTTTCTTT
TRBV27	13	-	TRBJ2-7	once	CASSLMSRTEQYF	TGTGCCAGCAGTTTAATGTCGCGTACCGAGCAGTACTTC
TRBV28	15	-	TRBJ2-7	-	CASSLRGLQGYEQYF	TGTGCCAGCAGTTTAAGAGGGCTTCAAGGGTACGAGCAGTACTTC
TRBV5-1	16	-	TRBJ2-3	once	CASSLGGPFSTDTQYF	TGCGCCAGCAGCTTGGGTGGCCCCTTTAGCACAGATACGCAGTATTTT
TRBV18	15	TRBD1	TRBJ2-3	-	CASSPDRASTDTQYF	TGTGCCAGCTCACCTGACAGGGCTAGCACAGATACGCAGTATTTT
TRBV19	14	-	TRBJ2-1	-	CASNPRGSYNEQFF	TGTGCCAGTAACCCTCGCGGGTCATACAATGAGCAGTTCTTC
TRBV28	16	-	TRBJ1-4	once	CASSFYRVGANEKLFF	TGTGCCAGCAGTTTCTACAGGGTCGGCGCTAATGAAAAACTGTTTTTT
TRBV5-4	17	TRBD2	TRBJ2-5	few	CASSSGTSGRIGETQYF	TGTGCCAGCAGCTCCGGGACTAGCGGGAGGATAGGAGAGACCCAGTACTTC
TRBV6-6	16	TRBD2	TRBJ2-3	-	CASSYPTAGGFVTQYF	TGTGCCAGCAGTTACCCTACAGCGGGAGGTTTCGTTACGCAGTATTTT
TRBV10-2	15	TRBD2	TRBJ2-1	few	CASSDWSSGTNEQFF	TGCGCCAGCAGTGATTGGAGTAGCGGGACGAATGAGCAGTTCTTC
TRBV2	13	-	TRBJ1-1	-	CASSVLKNTEAFF	TGTGCCAGCAGTGTACTTAAGAACACTGAAGCTTTCTTT
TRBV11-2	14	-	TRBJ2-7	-	CASSLDGTPYEQYF	TGTGCCAGCAGCTTAGATGGGACACCCTACGAGCAGTACTTC
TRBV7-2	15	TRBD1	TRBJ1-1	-	CASSLGGAGGAEAFF	TGTGCCAGCAGCTTAGGGGGCGCAGGGGGCGCGGAGGCTTTCTTT
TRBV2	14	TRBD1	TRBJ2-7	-	CASSPGQERAGQYF	TGTGCCAGCTCCCCGGGACAGGAAAGGGCTGGGCAGTACTTC
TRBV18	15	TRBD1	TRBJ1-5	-	CASSPQGAENQPQHF	TGTGCCAGCTCACCCCAGGGGGCAGAGAATCAGCCCCAGCATTTT
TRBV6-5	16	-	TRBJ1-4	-	CASSYRGSATNEKLFF	TGTGCCAGCAGTTATCGCGGCAGTGCAACTAATGAAAAACTGTTTTTT
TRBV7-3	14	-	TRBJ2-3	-	CASSLIGSTDTQYF	TGTGCCAGCAGCTTGATCGGGAGCACAGATACGCAGTATTTT
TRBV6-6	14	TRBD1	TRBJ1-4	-	CASSLTGKGEKLFF	TGTGCCAGCAGTCTGACAGGGAAAGGTGAAAAACTGTTTTTT
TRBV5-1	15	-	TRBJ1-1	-	CASSSRTIEDTEAFF	TGCGCCAGCAGCAGCAGGACAATCGAGGACACTGAAGCTTTCTTT
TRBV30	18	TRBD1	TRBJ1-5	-	CAWSAPIHRGAGSQPQHF	TGTGCCTGGAGTGCGCCCATCCACAGGGGGGCGGGGAGTCAGCCCCAGCATTTT
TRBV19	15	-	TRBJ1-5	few	CASNTPRGWDQPQHF	TGTGCCAGTAACACCCCTCGGGGATGGGATCAGCCCCAGCATTTT
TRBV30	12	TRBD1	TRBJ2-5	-	CAWTGGGKTQYF	TGTGCCTGGACAGGGGGCGGGAAGACCCAGTACTTC
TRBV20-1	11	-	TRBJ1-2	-	CSGGQNYGYTF	TGCAGTGGTGGTCAGAACTATGGCTACACCTTC
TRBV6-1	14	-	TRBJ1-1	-	CASSTGLWNTEAFF	TGTGCCAGCAGTACAGGGCTTTGGAACACTGAAGCTTTCTTT
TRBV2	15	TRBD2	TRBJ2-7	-	CASSKLAGDAYEQYF	TGTGCCAGCAGTAAACTAGCGGGGGATGCCTACGAGCAGTACTTC
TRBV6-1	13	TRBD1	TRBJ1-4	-	CASRDSVDEKLFF	TGTGCCAGCCGGGACAGCGTAGATGAAAAACTGTTTTTT
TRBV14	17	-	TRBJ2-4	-	CASSQGGVLLAKNIQYF	TGTGCCAGCAGCCAAGGAGGAGTGCTTTTAGCCAAAAACATTCAGTACTTC
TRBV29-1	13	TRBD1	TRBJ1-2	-	CSGATGSNYGYTF	TGCAGCGGGGCGACAGGGTCTAACTATGGCTACACCTTC
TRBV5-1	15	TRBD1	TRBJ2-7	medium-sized	CASSHGTGFPYEQYF	TGCGCCAGCAGCCACGGGACAGGCTTCCCTTACGAGCAGTACTTC
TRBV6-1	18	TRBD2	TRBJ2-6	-	CASSESDGGTSGANVPTF	TGTGCCAGCAGTGAATCGGACGGGGGGACCTCTGGGGCCAACGTCCCGACTTTC
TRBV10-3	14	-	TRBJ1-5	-	CAISPRGGNQPQHF	TGTGCCATCAGCCCTCGGGGGGGGAATCAGCCCCAGCATTTT
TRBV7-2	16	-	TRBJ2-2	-	CASSSGSGLSTGELFF	TGTGCCAGCAGCTCGGGTTCGGGACTCTCCACCGGGGAGCTGTTTTTT
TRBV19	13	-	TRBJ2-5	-	CASSPVYQETQYF	TGTGCCAGTAGCCCAGTGTACCAAGAGACCCAGTACTTC
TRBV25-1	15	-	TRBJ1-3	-	CASRDNLGSGNTIYF	TGTGCCAGCAGGGACAACCTGGGTTCTGGAAACACCATATATTTT
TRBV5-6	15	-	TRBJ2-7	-	CASHPQGGSSYEQYF	TGTGCCAGTCATCCCCAGGGGGGAAGCTCCTACGAGCAGTACTTC
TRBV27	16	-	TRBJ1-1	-	CASSLGYWASDTEAFF	TGTGCCAGCAGTTTGGGTTATTGGGCTTCGGACACTGAAGCTTTCTTT
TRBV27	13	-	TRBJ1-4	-	CASSPSTNEKLFF	TGTGCCAGCAGTCCCTCAACTAATGAAAAACTGTTTTTT